This is a list of T cell receptor beta chains from one sample in a study of beta chain features in type 1 diabetes. Only in-frame clones appear in the TCRdb table, and some are missing; sequencing was by immunoSEQ multiplex PCR. The data contain 140,000 or so clones, about 13% of them singletons. The source material was central memory CD4+ T cells from blood. The receptors were sampled from a man aged 18 to 30 with type 1 diabetes. Each CDR3 is given with its conserved first and last residue. D genes are given only for firm matches. Not all rows give a size; the values are once, few, many and, for expanded clones, a class.

v_gene	abundance	j_gene	d_gene	CDR3aa	CDR3nt
TRBV6-6	few	TRBJ1-6	NA	CASSYQTDNSPLHF	TGTGCCAGCAGTTACCAGACAGATAATTCACCCCTCCACTTT
TRBV7-2	few	TRBJ2-7	NA	CASSPLPGHTRYEQYF	TGTGCCAGCAGCCCCCTTCCGGGACATACGCGCTACGAGCAGTACTTC
TRBV6-1	NA	TRBJ1-1	NA	CASSDRRSQVGTEAFF	TGTGCCAGCAGTGACCGACGTTCCCAGGTGGGCACTGAAGCTTTCTTT
TRBV2	few	TRBJ1-1	NA	CASKTSETTEAFF	TGTGCCAGCAAGACATCAGAGACCACTGAAGCTTTCTTT
TRBV5-1	NA	TRBJ1-1	NA	CASSLEWTNTEAFF	TGCGCCAGCAGCTTGGAATGGACGAACACTGAAGCTTTCTTT
TRBV23-1	few	TRBJ1-5	NA	CASSQAGGNQPQHF	TGCGCCAGCAGTCAGGCAGGGGGCAATCAGCCCCAGCATTTT
TRBV7-2	NA	TRBJ2-1	NA	CASSLDREQFF	TGTGCCAGCAGCTTAGACAGGGAGCAGTTCTTC
TRBV6-1	few	TRBJ2-7	TRBD1	CAGGDRGSYEQYF	TGTGCCGGCGGGGACAGGGGCTCCTACGAGCAGTACTTC
TRBV5-1	medium-sized	TRBJ2-3	TRBD2	CASSWGLAGSTDTQYF	TGCGCCAGCAGCTGGGGACTAGCGGGGAGCACAGATACGCAGTATTTT
TRBV9	few	TRBJ2-3	NA	CASSLEGPGTDTQYF	TGTGCCAGCAGCCTTGAGGGCCCCGGCACAGATACGCAGTATTTT
TRBV4-1	NA	TRBJ2-7	TRBD1	CASSHAGTGTYEQYF	TGCGCCAGCAGCCATGCCGGGACAGGGACCTACGAGCAGTACTTC
TRBV15	NA	TRBJ2-5	NA	CATSRGRGETQYF	TGTGCCACCAGCAGAGGAAGAGGGGAGACCCAGTACTTC